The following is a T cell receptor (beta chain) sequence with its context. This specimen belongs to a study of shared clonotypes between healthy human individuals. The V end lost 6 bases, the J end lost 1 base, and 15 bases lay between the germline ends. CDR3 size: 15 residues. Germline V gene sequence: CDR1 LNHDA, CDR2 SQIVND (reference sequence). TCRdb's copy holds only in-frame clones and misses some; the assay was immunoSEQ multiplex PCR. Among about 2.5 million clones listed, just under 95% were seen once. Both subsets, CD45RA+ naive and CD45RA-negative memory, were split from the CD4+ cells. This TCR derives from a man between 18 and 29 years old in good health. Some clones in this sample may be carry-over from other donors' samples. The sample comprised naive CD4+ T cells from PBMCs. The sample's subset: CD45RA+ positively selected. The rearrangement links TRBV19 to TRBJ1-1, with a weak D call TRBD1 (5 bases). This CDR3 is CASSPLWGENTEAFF. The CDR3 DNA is TGTGCCAGTAGCCCGCTCTGGGGGGAGAACACTGAAGCTTTCTTT.